Listed below are T cell receptor beta chains from one sample, sequenced in a study of T cells expressing NK-cell markers. Each CDR3 protein gets one entry in TCRdb, which reprocessed the 5' RACE reads and gives no DNA. The table for this sample gives 550,000 to 600,000 distinct CDR3 sequences. The specimen was blood T cells: a sorted CD56 or NKG2C T cell subset, CD4+ or CD8+ T cells, or bulk PBMC T cells (not recorded which). These receptors all come from a man younger than 35 in good health. The CDR3 runs from the conserved cysteine through the conserved F or W. Each record gives: J gene, V gene, CDR3 protein.

>TRBJ2-2|TRBV6-2/TRBV6-3
CASSSLRLAGGTGELFF
>TRBJ2-7|TRBV2
CASLEREGGYEQYF
>TRBJ2-2|TRBV2
CASEERFSGELFF
>TRBJ2-7|TRBV7-9
CASSRLGGQRYEQYF
>TRBJ1-1|TRBV6-1
CASSPDPGWGTEAFF
>TRBJ2-7|TRBV29-1
CSAAPSSYEQYF
>TRBJ2-1|TRBV5-1
CASRMDTDYNEQFF
>TRBJ1-1|TRBV12-3/TRBV12-4
CASSFVGQGPYTEAFF
>TRBJ2-5|TRBV6-5
CASSLLAGGPKTQYF
>TRBJ1-4|TRBV4-2
CASSRAGEKLFF
>TRBJ2-3|TRBV2
CASSETDTPTDTQYF
>TRBJ2-5|TRBV7-9
CASSLVPVSQETQYF
>TRBJ2-7|TRBV18
CASSPRTSASYEQYF
>TRBJ2-3|TRBV7-6
CASSPPTGTSNTQYF
>TRBJ2-7|TRBV20-1
CSAYTSGGFYEQYF
>TRBJ2-2|TRBV7-7
CASIGGLCGGAPGELFF
>TRBJ1-1|TRBV5-1
CASSYIGPNTEAFF
>TRBJ2-3|TRBV10-2
CASTEGLAGDTQYF
>TRBJ1-1|TRBV6-2/TRBV6-3
CASSYFHPALLTEAFF
>TRBJ2-1|TRBV5-5
CARGHFRRNEQFF
>TRBJ1-1|TRBV18
CASSPGTGTAEAFF
>TRBJ2-1|TRBV11-1
CASSLRTSGRSGAYNEQFF
>TRBJ2-1|TRBV24-1
CATSGGTAFSYEQFF
>TRBJ2-5|TRBV5-8
CASSRQQETQYF
>TRBJ2-2|TRBV5-4
CASSREGSTGELFF
>TRBJ2-1|TRBV12-3/TRBV12-4
CASSFPDYEQFF
>TRBJ2-7|TRBV9
CASSVDGGRAGDEQYF
>TRBJ2-5|TRBV7-9
CATARLAGMAETQYF
>TRBJ2-1|TRBV24-1
CATSDRDVQFF
>TRBJ2-7|TRBV7-2
CASSLASRLAGTYEQYF
>TRBJ2-7|TRBV6-2/TRBV6-3
CASRRAGASYEQYF
>TRBJ2-7|TRBV20-1
CSARGGRDRVLEQYF
>TRBJ1-2|TRBV6-5
CASRPGQLYGYTF
>TRBJ2-7|TRBV30
CAWRPPATSYEQYF
>TRBJ2-1|TRBV4-3
CASSQAPGTGAYNEQFF
>TRBJ1-1|TRBV5-1
CASSLQVQAHTEAFF
>TRBJ2-7|TRBV7-3
CASSLRLAGYSYEQYF
>TRBJ2-7|TRBV12-3/TRBV12-4
CASSRDRSSSYEQYF
>TRBJ2-2|TRBV18
CASSPGGRTGELFF
>TRBJ2-1|TRBV7-4
CASSLLTGDFSYNEQFF
>TRBJ2-1|TRBV11-2
CASTTGTGYNEQFF
>TRBJ1-1|TRBV6-2/TRBV6-3
CASSFDRGGTEAFF
>TRBJ2-2|TRBV6-1
CASSPQSDRYTGELFF
>TRBJ2-7|TRBV4-2
CASSQEHAGLAGAGYEQYF
>TRBJ1-1|TRBV10-3
CAIKSADRPTEAFF
>TRBJ2-5|TRBV20-1
CSASLWTGIVETQYF
>TRBJ2-3|TRBV20-1
CSAKVGAGDTQYF
>TRBJ2-1|TRBV20-1
CSALAGGRYNEQFF
>TRBJ1-3|TRBV4-2
CASSQGGGSGNTIYF
>TRBJ1-1|TRBV12-3/TRBV12-4
CASRTTGANTEAFF
>TRBJ2-3|TRBV6-1
CASSRGTASTDTQYF
>TRBJ2-1|TRBV4-2
CASSLVHEGTNEQFF
>TRBJ2-4|TRBV7-2
CASSLAPRGGRGAKNIQYF
>TRBJ2-7|TRBV13
CASSGEGGPSYEQYF
>TRBJ2-3|TRBV11-2
CASSPRMPSSTSTDTQYF
>TRBJ2-1|TRBV6-5
CASENSGRAKFF
>TRBJ2-2|TRBV6-4
CASSDFVGAGTGELFF
>TRBJ1-2|TRBV12-3/TRBV12-4
CASSSDGRRGHGYTF
>TRBJ2-1|TRBV12-5
CASGLIRNEQFF